These T cell receptor beta chains were read from a single sample in a study of T cell changes during pregnancy in multiple sclerosis. The table came from immunoSEQ multiplex PCR; TCRdb's copy has only in-frame clones and leaves some out. The table has some 43,000 clones, almost 90% seen once. The material was peripheral blood, obtained in the first trimester of pregnancy. The source of these receptors is a female donor in good health, enrolled as a control in a pregnancy study. Both conserved end residues are part of each CDR3. The D gene is left open where the match is weak. Size tells how often a clone was seen (once, few, many) or the class of an expanded clone, and some rows leave it out.

V,size,J,D,CDR3,DNA
TRBV29-1,NA,TRBJ2-7,TRBD1,CSVEAGTESYEQYF,TGCAGCGTTGAAGCCGGGACAGAATCCTACGAGCAGTACTTC
TRBV6-5,NA,TRBJ2-2,TRBD1,CASSYGTGGLGGELFF,TGTGCCAGCAGTTATGGGACAGGGGGCCTCGGCGGGGAGCTGTTTTTT
TRBV7-9,NA,TRBJ1-4,TRBD1,CASSLGQGVANEKLFF,TGTGCCAGCAGCCTGGGACAGGGGGTGGCTAATGAAAAACTGTTTTTT
TRBV2,NA,TRBJ2-7,NA,CASSEPLSTLADSSYEQYF,TGTGCCAGCAGTGAACCCCTTTCAACTCTTGCGGATAGCTCCTACGAGCAGTACTTC
TRBV28,NA,TRBJ2-5,TRBD1,CASSLQGAQETQYF,TGTGCCAGCAGTTTACAGGGGGCCCAAGAGACCCAGTACTTC
TRBV2,NA,TRBJ2-2,NA,CASSASGELFF,TGTGCCAGCTCAGCGAGCGGGGAGCTGTTTTTT
TRBV10-3,NA,TRBJ2-7,TRBD1,CAIPGTGGSYEQYF,TGTGCCATACCCGGGACAGGGGGTTCCTACGAGCAGTACTTC
TRBV6-4,NA,TRBJ2-3,TRBD2,CASTPTSGGTDTQYF,TGTGCCAGCACTCCGACTAGCGGGGGCACAGATACGCAGTATTTT
TRBV7-9,few,TRBJ1-1,NA,CASSLRDTEAFF,TGTGCCAGCAGCTTGAGGGACACTGAAGCTTTCTTT
TRBV5-8,NA,TRBJ1-1,NA,CASSVGVRVTEAFF,TGTGCCAGCAGCGTGGGAGTTCGTGTGACTGAAGCTTTCTTT
TRBV19,NA,TRBJ1-2,NA,CASSHSYLGGYTF,TGTGCCAGTAGCCACTCCTACCTCGGGGGCTACACCTTC
TRBV7-3,NA,TRBJ2-7,NA,CASSLHPGYEQYF,TGTGCCAGCAGCCTACATCCCGGGTACGAGCAGTACTTC
TRBV28,NA,TRBJ2-1,NA,CASSRGGGDYNEQFF,TGTGCCAGCAGTCGGGGAGGGGGGGACTACAATGAGCAGTTCTTC
TRBV6-6,NA,TRBJ1-2,TRBD1,CASRYPGQGAVGYTF,TGTGCCAGCAGATATCCGGGACAGGGGGCGGTAGGCTACACCTTC
TRBV27,NA,TRBJ2-7,TRBD2,CASSSTSGADEQYF,TGTGCCAGCAGTTCGACTAGCGGAGCGGACGAGCAGTACTTC
TRBV2,NA,TRBJ1-1,NA,CASRGQVGTEAFF,TGTGCCAGCAGGGGGCAGGTTGGTACTGAAGCTTTCTTT
TRBV7-9,NA,TRBJ1-1,NA,CASSLEGDTEAFF,TGTGCCAGCAGCTTAGAGGGGGACACTGAAGCTTTCTTT
TRBV5-1,many,TRBJ1-3,NA,CASSPSGTGKAGNTIYF,TGCGCCAGCAGCCCGAGCGGGACGGGAAAGGCTGGAAACACCATATATTTT
TRBV5-1,NA,TRBJ2-2,TRBD2,CASSFLAGNTGELFF,TGCGCCAGCAGCTTTCTAGCGGGGAACACCGGGGAGCTGTTTTTT
TRBV28,NA,TRBJ1-3,NA,CASSFQSGNTIYF,TGTGCCAGCAGTTTTCAATCTGGAAACACCATATATTTT
TRBV2,NA,TRBJ2-1,TRBD2,CASSETASGRINEQFF,TGTGCCAGCAGTGAAACGGCTAGCGGGAGGATAAATGAGCAGTTCTTC
TRBV6-1,NA,TRBJ1-1,TRBD1,CATKTGTGDTEAFF,TGTGCCACTAAGACCGGGACAGGGGACACTGAAGCTTTCTTT
TRBV9,NA,TRBJ2-1,TRBD1,CASSVEGTGGGEQFF,TGTGCCAGCAGCGTAGAGGGGACAGGGGGCGGTGAGCAGTTCTTC
TRBV5-6,NA,TRBJ2-6,NA,CASSRAGANVLTF,TGTGCCAGCAGCCGCGCTGGGGCCAACGTCCTGACTTTC
TRBV19,NA,TRBJ2-3,TRBD2,CASSIGGTSGFRDTDTQYF,TGTGCCAGTAGTATAGGAGGGACTAGCGGGTTCCGGGACACAGATACGCAGTATTTT
TRBV11-2,NA,TRBJ1-3,TRBD1,CASSLTSTRGTSGNTIYF,TGTGCCAGCAGCTTAACTTCTACCAGGGGGACCTCTGGAAACACCATATATTTT
TRBV6-1,NA,TRBJ2-3,NA,CASSSTGFGDTQYF,TGTGCCAGCAGTTCAACAGGGTTCGGGGATACGCAGTATTTT
TRBV9,NA,TRBJ1-5,TRBD1,CASSATGQGFQPQHF,TGTGCCAGCAGCGCAACGGGACAGGGCTTTCAGCCCCAGCATTTT
TRBV29-1,NA,TRBJ2-5,TRBD2,CSVEEGLAVSETQYF,TGCAGCGTTGAAGAAGGACTAGCTGTTTCGGAGACCCAGTACTTC
TRBV27,NA,TRBJ2-5,NA,CASRRQKPQGQETQYF,TGTGCCAGCAGAAGACAAAAGCCACAGGGACAAGAGACCCAGTACTTC
TRBV9,once,TRBJ2-7,TRBD1,CASSVGLGQGAYEQYF,TGTGCCAGCAGCGTAGGTCTTGGACAGGGGGCGTACGAGCAGTACTTC
TRBV2,NA,TRBJ1-6,TRBD1,CASSEGTGGGSPLHF,TGTGCCAGCAGTGAAGGGACAGGGGGTGGATCACCCCTCCACTTT
TRBV27,NA,TRBJ1-1,TRBD1,CASSSGQAAFF,TGTGCCAGCAGCAGTGGACAGGCGGCTTTCTTT
TRBV9,NA,TRBJ2-1,NA,CASSVVDSYNEQFF,TGTGCCAGCAGCGTAGTTGACAGTTACAATGAGCAGTTCTTC
TRBV5-1,NA,TRBJ2-3,TRBD2,CASSFLAGGPTDTQYF,TGCGCCAGCAGCTTCCTAGCGGGAGGGCCCACAGATACGCAGTATTTT
TRBV6-1,NA,TRBJ2-3,TRBD2,CASSEELAGGPDTQYF,TGTGCCAGCAGTGAAGAACTAGCGGGGGGGCCAGATACGCAGTATTTT
TRBV29-1,NA,TRBJ2-7,TRBD2,CSVDGGTGGYEQYF,TGCAGCGTAGATGGGGGGACGGGGGGCTACGAGCAGTACTTC
TRBV29-1,NA,TRBJ2-7,TRBD1,CSVEGGQGWHEQYF,TGCAGCGTTGAAGGAGGACAGGGCTGGCACGAGCAGTACTTC
TRBV10-3,once,TRBJ2-7,TRBD1,CAISETGGYEQYF,TGTGCCATCAGTGAGACAGGGGGCTACGAGCAGTACTTC
TRBV10-3,NA,TRBJ2-5,TRBD2,CAISEPHPLGSGGETQYF,TGTGCCATCAGTGAGCCCCATCCCCTGGGTAGCGGGGGAGAGACCCAGTACTTC
TRBV4-2,NA,TRBJ2-3,NA,CASSQIQISSTDTQYF,TGTGCCAGCAGCCAAATACAGATTTCTAGCACAGATACGCAGTATTTT
TRBV4-1,NA,TRBJ1-4,NA,CASSQELRHEKLFF,TGCGCCAGCAGCCAAGAACTGCGTCATGAAAAACTGTTTTTT
TRBV5-6,NA,TRBJ2-1,NA,CASRRTGFF,TGTGCCAGCAGACGTACTGGGTTCTTC
TRBV30,NA,TRBJ2-3,NA,CAWNLAGTTDTQYF,TGTGCCTGGAACCTGGCGGGGACTACAGATACGCAGTATTTT
TRBV7-2,NA,TRBJ2-7,TRBD1,CASSFLGTGAFYEQYF,TGTGCCAGCAGCTTCCTTGGGACAGGGGCTTTCTACGAGCAGTACTTC
TRBV7-2,NA,TRBJ1-1,NA,CASSFQGNTEAFF,TGTGCCAGCAGCTTCCAGGGGAACACTGAAGCTTTCTTT
TRBV19,once,TRBJ2-7,TRBD2,CASSISGGDYEQYF,TGTGCCAGTAGTATATCGGGAGGGGACTACGAGCAGTACTTC
TRBV11-2,few,TRBJ1-1,NA,CASSFQGSEAFF,TGTGCCAGCAGCTTCCAGGGGAGTGAAGCTTTCTTT
TRBV7-9,NA,TRBJ2-3,TRBD2,CASSLGTSGSTDTQYF,TGTGCCAGCAGCTTGGGGACTAGCGGGAGCACAGATACGCAGTATTTT
TRBV6-1,NA,TRBJ2-7,TRBD2,CASSVTSGSSYEQYF,TGTGCCAGCAGTGTCACTAGCGGGAGCTCCTACGAGCAGTACTTC
TRBV19,NA,TRBJ2-2,TRBD2,CASSLAGANTGELFF,TGTGCCAGTAGTCTTGCGGGAGCGAACACCGGGGAGCTGTTTTTT
TRBV2,NA,TRBJ1-5,TRBD1,CASRIDRASNQPQHF,TGTGCCAGCAGGATAGACAGGGCGAGCAATCAGCCCCAGCATTTT
TRBV7-2,once,TRBJ2-2,NA,CASSLQRSNTGELFF,TGTGCCAGCAGCTTGCAGCGTTCGAACACCGGGGAGCTGTTTTTT
TRBV5-1,NA,TRBJ1-1,NA,CASSLAGFPLNTEAFF,TGCGCCAGCAGCTTGGCCGGTTTTCCTCTGAACACTGAAGCTTTCTTT
TRBV30,NA,TRBJ2-3,NA,CAWSVRETDTQYF,TGTGCCTGGAGTGTACGGGAGACAGATACGCAGTATTTT
TRBV5-6,NA,TRBJ2-5,NA,CASSGAPRRETQYF,TGTGCCAGCAGCGGGGCCCCACGGAGGGAAACCCAGTACTTC
TRBV6-6,NA,TRBJ2-2,TRBD1,CAAGGQGITGELFF,TGTGCCGCGGGCGGACAGGGAATAACCGGGGAGCTGTTTTTT
TRBV7-2,NA,TRBJ2-3,NA,CASSLDWASTDTQYF,TGTGCCAGCAGCTTGGATTGGGCTAGCACAGATACGCAGTATTTT
TRBV28,NA,TRBJ1-1,NA,CASRLTPTRAMNTEAFF,TGTGCCAGCAGGCTGACACCGACCAGGGCCATGAACACTGAAGCTTTCTTT